This T cell receptor (beta chain) was sequenced in a study of cytomegalovirus exposure and HLA in healthy donors (dated by TCRdb to the late 2010s). Regarding the research as a whole: An earlier analysis of about 560 of the donors reported about 280 Gb of sequence data and roughly 120 million unique TCR beta sequences obtained from some 200 million T cells. In a later genetic analysis, genome-wide SNP genotypes for about 60% of the 666 donors were used, and that subset was treated as a discovery cohort. Among about 400 genotyped donors of the cohort, an average of roughly 230,000 unique TCR beta nucleotide sequences was sequenced per donor, of which about 18% were non-productive. Four or five DR-DQ haplotypes were handled as single units for association and clustering because linkage in the cohort was strong. The study combined high-throughput TCR immunosequencing, statistical association of individual TCRs with disease status, and machine learning to predict cytomegalovirus infection status. Of the roughly 400 genotyped donors, approximately 82% fell in the genetic ancestry cluster associated with self-reported Caucasian donors. In a later analysis, previously published TCR beta repertoires from roughly 710 donors were re-analyzed and high-resolution HLA genotyping was added so that TCR occurrence patterns could be studied. HLA typing covered class I and class II loci at four-digit resolution. Rather than drawing on any new phenotypic data, the later analysis identified candidate immune exposures from TCR beta sequences and the way those sequences occurred across donors. In an earlier analysis of a few hundred of the donors, high-throughput TCR beta sequencing was used to judge whether each TCR beta V gene segment behaved as functional or pseudogenic. Donor age, sex, ethnicity and CMV serostatus were compiled together with the repertoire data. The T cell repertoires of 666 subjects were profiled by immunosequencing and related to cytomegalovirus serostatus. The aim of the study was to test whether cataloging public T cell receptors could identify signatures of past pathogen exposure. Roughly 300 gigabases of sequencing data and 91 million or so unique TCR sequences made up an early release that covered 500 to 650 HLA-typed donors. Typing coverage varied by locus: roughly 629-630 donors for A, B, C, DRB1 and DQB1; roughly 560 for DQA1; around 570 for DPA1; about 450 for DPB1. A separate validation cohort of 90 to 150 different subjects was used in addition to the 666-subject first cohort. All discovery cohort repertoires had been generated on a single sequencing platform.

This clone showed up just a few times. The specificity of this receptor is unknown. No much larger clone exists at a distance of one base, and base qualities are not known. The cohort comprised 666 healthy bone marrow donors. At the time of sampling, all cohort members were nominally healthy, though unrecorded immune exposures were likely present. The donor was CMV seronegative and was included in the group of approximately 350 seronegative cohort members. A peripheral blood sample was provided by each donor, and peripheral blood mononuclear cells were used for TCR beta sequencing. Genomic DNA extraction from the blood cell samples was performed with the Qiagen DNeasy Blood Extraction Kit. Counted from cysteine to phenylalanine, this CDR3 has 13 amino acids. Here the CDR3 DNA is all that survives: 39 bases in frame from base 1. V loses 8 bases, J loses 0 bases, and the germline ends lie 11 bases apart. The germline V gene (reference sequence) sets CDR1 to MNHEY and CDR2 to SMNVEV.

Paper-wide results and their limitations: In a later analysis, the rate of TCR association differed among HLA loci, with DRB1 alleles having the most associated TCRs and HLA-C alleles having the fewest. Because counts were too low, approximately 15 rarely observed V segments, including chromosome 9 orphons, were excluded from the earlier analysis of a few hundred of the donors. Sequencing depth was assumed to be roughly uniform across donors in the presence/absence analyses, though that assumption may not hold. Correlated functional status among segregating V segments might reflect linkage disequilibrium, but an unknown experimental factor could not be ruled out. An earlier analysis of several hundred of the donors showed that most TCR beta V segments appeared in productive rearrangements either about 87% or about 30% of the time, which broadly matched IMGT annotations. Most TCR sequences were seen in very few donors, while some public TCRs were found in many individuals. Because some donors lacked HLA typing at each locus, the association tests relied only on the typed subset. Some IMGT-functional V segments, including TRBV6-2 and TRBV6-3, could not be distinguished by the 87-base-pair reads and were therefore excluded. It was suggested by the authors that the approach could potentially be generalized to other disease states and immunological phenotypes. Immune exposure information for the cohort was limited to CMV serostatus. Assigning TCR associations to individual alleles was difficult when HLA alleles, especially DR and DQ, strongly co-occurred. According to a later analysis, most CMV-associated TCR beta chains appeared to be HLA-restricted, and the HLA associations seemed to be driven largely by CMV exposure. In a later genetic analysis, a missense DCLRE1C variant was associated with V-gene and J-gene trimming of TCR beta chains, and the association was replicated in an independent cohort. The classifier was reported to diagnose cytomegalovirus status with high specificity and sensitivity in both the original and validation cohorts. In a later analysis, HLA-associated TCR beta chains showed more clonal expansion and lower generation probabilities than non-associated chains that were equally common. In the study, 150 to 200 TCR beta chains were listed as associated with cytomegalovirus. Several of the top co-occurrence clusters appeared to be linked to parvovirus B19, influenza, CMV and Epstein-Barr virus, according to a later analysis. The sequencing pipeline was judged likely to have produced a cluster of highly shared sequence variants as a technical artifact. Compared with the approximately 720-donor mean, donors in an Asian-associated ancestry cluster had fewer N-insertions in productive TCRs, according to a later genetic analysis. The cohort was sequenced for TCR beta chains only, and without alpha or paired-chain data the features that could be detected were limited. Three of the identified cytomegalovirus-associated TCR beta chains were confirmed in vitro to be specific for cytomegalovirus antigens. A further reported finding was that TCR beta sequences accurately predicted the HLA-A and HLA-B alleles for most subjects in the first cohort. A later analysis associated about 17,000 TCR beta sequences with specific HLA alleles at a false discovery rate of 0.05.

The library was generated by the immunoSEQ multiplex PCR assay. For the multiplex PCR, a mixture combining 60 forward primers for TCR Vbeta segments and 13 reverse primers for TCR Jbeta segments was used. The CDR3 region of rearranged TCR beta genes was amplified from genomic DNA with a multiplex PCR assay. The amplified TCR beta libraries were sequenced on the Illumina HiSeq System as 87-base-pair reads. The authors' analysis ran thus. A later analysis tallied tens of millions of unique TCR beta chains across the 660 or so repertoires, and some 10 million of those chains were shared by two or more donors. To remove PCR and sequencing errors, raw reads were error-corrected and collapsed into unique sequences using a nearest-neighbor algorithm that merged closely related sequences. CDR3 sequences were aligned to IMGT reference sequences to assign V, D and J gene segments. For a sequence to be retained, a match of at least six nucleotides was required to both a V gene segment and a J gene segment. Rearrangements were called productive when the CDR3 lacked stop codons and stayed in frame with V and J; all others were non-productive. CDR3 was defined by IMGT convention, running from the second conserved V-encoded cysteine to the conserved J-encoded phenylalanine. In an earlier analysis of approximately 590 of the donors, sequences lacking an unambiguous match to a single V gene segment were excluded. An earlier analysis of a few hundred of the donors called V segments functional above 56.7% productive rearrangements and segregating when the between-donor standard deviation exceeded 5%. A statistical classification framework was built for diagnosing cytomegalovirus status from the catalog of TCR beta chain sequences. V and J gene assignment, in a later analysis, came from comparing TCR nucleotide sequences with IMGT/GENE-DB human TR gene sequences. In a later analysis, CDR3 sequences and most-parsimonious VDJ recombination scenarios were assigned using the TCRdist pipeline. In a later analysis, each TCR beta chain was defined by its CDR3 amino acid sequence together with its V-gene family, and reads without a unique V-gene family were excluded. As a way to deal with suspected cross-contamination and a sequencing artifact, a later analysis dropped under 600 nucleotide sequences that were highly shared and had low generation probability. In a later analysis, a clonal expansion index for each public chain was calculated from normalized within-repertoire ranks of inferred template counts. A later analysis computed generation probabilities with a VDJ recombination model fitted to out-of-frame rearrangements, and checked the results against IGoR. A later analysis scored TCR-TCR, TCR-HLA and TCR-CMV co-occurrence with hypergeometric tests, applying a repertoire-size bias correction to TCR pairs. False discovery rates were estimated in a later analysis by permuting HLA or CMV assignments 20 times. In a later analysis, co-occurring TCRs were grouped using DBSCAN, and TCRdist sequence similarity was added for clustering within HLA-allele-positive subsets. Repertoires with fewer than 30,000 or more than 120,000 public chains, plus five repertoires with anomalous nucleotide sharing, were excluded from co-occurrence clustering. In TCRdb, the immuneACCESS table is reduced to in-frame sequences with V and J assigned. These tables do not hold every clone; where another copy was compared, an unresolved V gene accounts for under half, and the others remain unexplained. From that table come the V and J calls and clone size; the DNA was used to work out D and trimming. The sample has about 150,000 clones on record, around 9.6% of them singletons. Less than 2% of the sample comes from the top ten.

Here the chain combines TRBV27 and TRBJ2-7, and possibly TRBD2, on 6 matching bases. Sequenced input: PBMCs. This receptor was obtained from a male donor in good health and CMV-seronegative. Here the CDR3 is given as CASGDFPSYEQYF. The nucleotide sequence reads as follows: TGTGCCAGCGGGGACTTCCCCTCCTACGAGCAGTACTTC.